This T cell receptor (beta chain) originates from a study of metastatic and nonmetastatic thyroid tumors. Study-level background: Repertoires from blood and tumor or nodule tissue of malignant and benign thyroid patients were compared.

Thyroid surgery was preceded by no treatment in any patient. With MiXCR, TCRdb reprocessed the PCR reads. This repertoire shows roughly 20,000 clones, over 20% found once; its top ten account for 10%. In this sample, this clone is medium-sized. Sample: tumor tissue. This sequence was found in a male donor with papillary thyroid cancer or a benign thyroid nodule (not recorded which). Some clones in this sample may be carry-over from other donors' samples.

The CDR3 region is CSASPLGGSYTGELFF. For the CDR3, the DNA is TGCAGTGCTAGCCCCTTAGGCGGGAGCTACACCGGGGAGCTGTTTTTT. V usage is TRBV20-1 and J usage is TRBJ2-2; 7 bases agree with TRBD2. The CDR3 consists of 16 residues. V shed 3 bases and J 3 bases; nucleotides not matched to a gene: 10. CDR1 is DFQATT, CDR2 SNEGSKA, per germline (reference sequence).